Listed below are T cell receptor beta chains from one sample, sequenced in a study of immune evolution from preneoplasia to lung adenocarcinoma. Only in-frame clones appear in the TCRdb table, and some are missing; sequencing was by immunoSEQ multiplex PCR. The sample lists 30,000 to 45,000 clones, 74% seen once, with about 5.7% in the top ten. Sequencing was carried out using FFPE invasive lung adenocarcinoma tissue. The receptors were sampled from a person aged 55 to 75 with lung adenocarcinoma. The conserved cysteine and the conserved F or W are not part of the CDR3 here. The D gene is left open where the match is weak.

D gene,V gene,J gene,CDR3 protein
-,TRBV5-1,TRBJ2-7,ASSLFGSEYEQY
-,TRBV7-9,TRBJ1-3,ASSLAGNTIY
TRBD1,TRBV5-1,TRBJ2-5,ASSLNRGETQY
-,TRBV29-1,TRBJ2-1,SVGFEQF
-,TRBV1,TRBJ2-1,TSSPIGRLASSRSYNEQF
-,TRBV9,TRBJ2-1,ASGGTGFSGRNEQF
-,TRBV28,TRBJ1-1,ASSLNEIMNTEAF
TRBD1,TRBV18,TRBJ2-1,ASLRIGDSYNEQF
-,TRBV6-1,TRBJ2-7,ASTPGLRVPLAQY
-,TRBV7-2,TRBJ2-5,ASSLALMGGQETQY
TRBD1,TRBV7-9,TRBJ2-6,ASSSTSGQGRSGANVLT